This T cell receptor (beta chain) derives from a study of blood T cells in healthy people across ages. This CDR3 spans 15 amino acids. Germline CDR1 is SGHDT and CDR2 is YYEEEE. V gave up 4 bases and J gave up 1 base; unmatched junction bases: 6. The use of a sample-barcoded 5' primer and a J-beta primer mix characterized a second PCR of about 6 to 12 cycles. In TCRdb, the 5' RACE reads were re-called with MiXCR into one record per CDR3 protein. The sample consists of 750,000 to 950,000 distinct CDR3 sequences, about 53% of them appearing once. The sequenced sample was blood. The TCR originated in a man older than 75 in good health. V usage is TRBV5-6 and J usage is TRBJ2-7, with TRBD2 matching 9 bases. For the CDR3, the DNA is TGTGCCAGCAGCCCGAGCGGGAGGAGGTCCTACGAGCAGTACTTC. Amino acid sequence: CASSPSGRRSYEQYF.